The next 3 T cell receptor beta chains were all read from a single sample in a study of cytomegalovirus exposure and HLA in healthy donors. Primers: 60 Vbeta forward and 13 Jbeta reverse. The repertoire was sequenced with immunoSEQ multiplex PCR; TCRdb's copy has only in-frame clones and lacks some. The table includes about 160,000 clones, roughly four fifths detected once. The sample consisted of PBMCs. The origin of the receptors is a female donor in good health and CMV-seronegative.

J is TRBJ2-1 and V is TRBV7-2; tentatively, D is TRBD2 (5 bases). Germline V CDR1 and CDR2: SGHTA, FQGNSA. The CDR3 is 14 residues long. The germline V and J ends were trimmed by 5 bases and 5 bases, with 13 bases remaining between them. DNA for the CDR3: TGTGCCAGCAGCGCGCTAGCCGTTAACAATGAGCAGTTCTTC. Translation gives CASSALAVNNEQFF.

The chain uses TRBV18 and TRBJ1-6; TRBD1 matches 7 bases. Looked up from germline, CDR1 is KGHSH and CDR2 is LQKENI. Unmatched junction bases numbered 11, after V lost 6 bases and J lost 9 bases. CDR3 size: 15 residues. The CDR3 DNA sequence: TGTGCCAGCTCTCCGGGGAGACAGGGTGGTTCACCCCTCCACTTT. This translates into CASSPGRQGGSPLHF.

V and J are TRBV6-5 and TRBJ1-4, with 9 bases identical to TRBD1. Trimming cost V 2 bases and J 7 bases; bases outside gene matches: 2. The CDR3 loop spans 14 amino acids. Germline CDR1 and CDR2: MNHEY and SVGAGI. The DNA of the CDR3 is TGTGCCAGCAGTTACGACAGGGGGAGTGAAAAACTGTTTTTT. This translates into CASSYDRGSEKLFF.